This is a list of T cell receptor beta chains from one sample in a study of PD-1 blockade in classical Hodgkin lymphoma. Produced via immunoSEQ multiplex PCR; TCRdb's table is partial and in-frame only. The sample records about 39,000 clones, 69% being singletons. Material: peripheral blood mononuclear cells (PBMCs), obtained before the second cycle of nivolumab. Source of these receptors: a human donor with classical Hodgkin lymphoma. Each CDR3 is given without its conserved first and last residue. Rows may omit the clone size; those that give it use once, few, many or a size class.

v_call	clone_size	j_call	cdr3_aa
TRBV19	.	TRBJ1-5	ASSIDMEDAQPQH
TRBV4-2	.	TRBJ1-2	ASSRQGAEGYT
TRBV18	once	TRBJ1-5	ASSPGRGNQPQH
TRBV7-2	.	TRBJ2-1	ASSLGEGQAIQREQF
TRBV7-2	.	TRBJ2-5	ASRPTSGRQETQY
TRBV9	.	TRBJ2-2	ASSETGGTGELF
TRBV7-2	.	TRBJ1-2	ASSLDRLDGYT
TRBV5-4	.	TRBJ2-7	ASSENGGGEYEQY
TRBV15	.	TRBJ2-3	ATSRDPWVSQDTQY
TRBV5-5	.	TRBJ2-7	ASSLQGGHYEQY
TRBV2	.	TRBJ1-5	ASSRTGQGGNQPQH
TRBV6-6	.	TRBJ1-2	ASKIRGTAEGYGYT
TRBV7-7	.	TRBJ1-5	ASSPGGNQPQH
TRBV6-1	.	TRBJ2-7	ASSRTGSYEQY
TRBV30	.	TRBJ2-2	AWSVKSAGGPTGELF
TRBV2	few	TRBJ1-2	ASTLRQGSSGYT
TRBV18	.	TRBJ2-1	ASSPIIQGYNEQF
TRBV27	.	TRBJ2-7	ASSAGTSGTQQY
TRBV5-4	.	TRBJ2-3	ASRLKAGTGSDTQY
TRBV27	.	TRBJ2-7	ASSLNRGNYEQY
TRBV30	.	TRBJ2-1	AWGWTPYNEQF
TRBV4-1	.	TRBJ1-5	ASSWDRGLYQPQH
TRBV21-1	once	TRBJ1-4	ASSKRRASNEKLF
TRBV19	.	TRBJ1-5	ASSIGSFNQPQH
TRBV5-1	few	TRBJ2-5	ASKLAGEETQY
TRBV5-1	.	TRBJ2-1	ASSPGNSGGFNEQF
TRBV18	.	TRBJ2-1	ASQRGLEGNEQF
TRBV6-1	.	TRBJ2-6	ASSGIVTGANVLT
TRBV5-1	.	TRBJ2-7	ASSLRAGGPYEQY
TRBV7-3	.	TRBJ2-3	ASSLIGVLDTQY
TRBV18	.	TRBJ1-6	ASSREGTANNSPLH